This T cell receptor (beta chain) was captured by sequencing in a study of shared clonotypes between healthy human individuals. Study information: In total, the donors were a couple of women and a few men aged 18 to 49. The study, taken as a whole, reports: Across subsets, estimated richness was generally greater for naive than for memory populations.

Germline V gene sequence: CDR1 MDHEN, CDR2 SYDVKM. Between the trimmed V and J ends, which lost 7 bases and 7 bases, there was a span of 19 bases. The CDR3 has 14 residues. In the CD4+ fraction, cells were divided into CD45RA+ naive and CD45RA-negative memory subsets. About this clone: Its antigen is unknown.

Original handling: Quality scores were absent from the junction-only immunoSEQ sequences, so filtering differed. Method: immunoSEQ multiplex PCR; TCRdb's copy keeps in-frame clones and lacks some. That table is the source of V, J and clone size, and D and trimming were worked out from the DNA. The sample has 2 million to 2.5 million clones; roughly 90% are singletons. V usage is TRBV28 and J usage is TRBJ2-5, with D perhaps being TRBD1 or TRBD2 (5 bases each). The origin of this receptor is a man younger than 30 in good health. Some clones in this sample may be carry-over from other donors' samples. The sample taken for sequencing was naive CD4+ T cells from PBMCs. Subset described: CD45RA+ positively selected. CDR3 loop: CASTHGTLRGTQYF. In DNA, the CDR3 is TGTGCCAGCACTCACGGGACCCTACGCGGGACCCAGTACTTC.